This TCR beta chain was obtained from a study of cytomegalovirus exposure and HLA in healthy donors. The overall study: One earlier analysis, a look at 150 million to 200 million T cells, found approximately 120 million unique TCR beta sequences.

PCR was performed using 60 Vbeta and 13 Jbeta primers. TCRdb's copy holds only in-frame clones and misses some; the assay was immunoSEQ multiplex PCR. In the table there are some 120,000 clones, over 65% of which are singletons. A remark on this clone: As yet, its antigen is unknown.

Broader study findings: Donors were assumed by presence/absence analyses to have roughly uniform sequencing depth. Versus the approximately 700-donor mean, an Asian-associated ancestry cluster reportedly showed fewer N-insertions in a later analysis.

V was clipped by 6 bases and J by 0 bases; unmatched bases: 2. CDR3 length: 14 residues. Germline V gene data show CDR1 as SQVTM and CDR2 as ANQGSEA. The receptor comes from a woman aged 25 to 39 in good health and CMV-seronegative. The rearrangement uses TRBV29-1 and TRBJ2-1, with 10 positions matching TRBD2. The material sequenced was PBMCs. For the CDR3, the DNA is TGCAGCGTCTCTAGCGGGAGCTCCTACAATGAGCAGTTCTTC. Translated, it gives CSVSSGSSYNEQFF.